The rows below give T cell receptor beta chains drawn from one sample of a study of T cell repertoires in cytomegalovirus infection. TCRdb reprocessed the reads with MiXCR, giving one entry per CDR3 protein. Here the sample spans roughly 100,000 distinct CDR3 sequences, 15% to 20% being singletons. The sequencing sample was made of PBMCs. All receptors derive from a human donor in good health (CMV status not recorded). Some clones in this sample may be carry-over from other donors' samples. Both conserved end residues are part of each CDR3. The D gene is left open where the match is weak. A clone size is listed for some rows: how often the clone was seen (once, few, many), or a class if it is expanded.

14	TRBJ1-1	TRBV7-8	many	.	CASSPRRLNTEAFF	TGTGCCAGCAGCCCACGTCGACTGAACACTGAAGCTTTCTTT
14	TRBJ1-1	TRBV28	many	.	CASNLWGGNTEAFF	TGTGCCAGCAACCTCTGGGGCGGGAACACTGAAGCTTTCTTT
16	TRBJ2-2	TRBV28	many	TRBD2	CASTSGTSGATGELFF	TGTGCCAGCACCTCCGGGACTAGCGGGGCCACCGGGGAGCTGTTTTTT
15	TRBJ1-5	TRBV28	.	TRBD1	CASSFQGQGNQPQHF	TGTGCCAGCAGTTTCCAGGGACAGGGCAATCAGCCCCAGCATTTT
16	TRBJ1-6	TRBV6-6	.	.	CASSQGMTEPNSPLHF	TGTGCCAGCAGTCAGGGGATGACAGAACCTAATTCACCCCTCCACTTT
14	TRBJ2-7	TRBV6-1	many	TRBD1	CASSASQGAREQYF	TGTGCCAGCAGTGCATCCCAGGGGGCTCGCGAGCAGTACTTC
16	TRBJ2-3	TRBV7-9	.	.	CASSLLPGASTDTQYF	TGTGCCAGCAGCTTACTCCCCGGGGCTAGCACAGATACGCAGTATTTT
13	TRBJ2-1	TRBV5-1	many	.	CASARGTRYEQFF	TGCGCCAGCGCGAGGGGTACCCGTTATGAGCAGTTCTTC
14	TRBJ2-3	TRBV5-5	many	.	CASSHRGGTDTQYF	TGTGCCAGCAGCCACCGGGGTGGCACAGATACGCAGTATTTT
15	TRBJ2-7	TRBV7-2	many	.	CASSLATGLAYEQYF	TGTGCCAGCAGCTTAGCGACAGGGCTAGCGTACGAGCAGTACTTC
18	TRBJ2-3	TRBV6-2/TRBV6-3	.	TRBD2	CASSYSRQLAGVTDTQYF	TGTGCCAGCAGTTACTCGCGACAACTAGCGGGGGTCACAGATACGCAGTATTTT
15	TRBJ1-5	TRBV28	few	TRBD1	CASSPSDRDWQPQHF	TGTGCCAGCAGCCCCTCCGACAGGGATTGGCAGCCCCAGCATTTT
15	TRBJ2-2	TRBV9	few	.	CASSAQTGNTGELFF	TGTGCCAGCAGCGCACAGACAGGGAACACCGGGGAGCTGTTTTTT
12	TRBJ1-1	TRBV28	few	.	CASSFRDTEAFF	TGTGCCAGCAGTTTCAGGGACACTGAAGCTTTCTTT
13	TRBJ2-7	TRBV11-3	.	.	CASSERGGYEQYF	TGTGCCAGCAGCGAAAGGGGGGGGTACGAGCAGTACTTC
16	TRBJ2-7	TRBV28	.	TRBD1	CASSRATGLGSYEQYF	TGTGCCAGCAGCCGGGCGACAGGGCTTGGCTCCTACGAGCAGTACTTC
12	TRBJ2-3	TRBV29-1	.	.	CSVHVVADTQYF	TGCAGCGTTCACGTGGTTGCAGATACGCAGTATTTT
13	TRBJ2-2	TRBV15	few	.	CATSRGTTGELFF	TGTGCCACCAGCAGAGGGACCACCGGGGAGCTGTTTTTT
14	TRBJ2-6	TRBV7-9	many	.	CASRRSGGANVLTF	TGTGCCAGCAGGAGATCAGGCGGGGCCAACGTCCTGACTTTC
14	TRBJ1-2	TRBV29-1	.	.	CSVEPGGRFSGYTF	TGCAGCGTTGAACCTGGGGGTAGGTTCAGTGGCTACACCTTC
14	TRBJ2-7	TRBV9	many	.	CASSVEGSGDEQYF	TGTGCCAGCAGCGTGGAAGGATCCGGAGACGAGCAGTACTTC
15	TRBJ2-2	TRBV11-3	many	TRBD1	CASSHRGQNTGELFF	TGTGCCAGCAGTCACAGGGGACAGAACACCGGGGAGCTGTTTTTT
12	TRBJ2-7	TRBV20-1	.	.	CSGGPEDNEQYF	TGCAGTGGGGGCCCCGAAGACAACGAGCAGTACTTC
13	TRBJ2-7	TRBV20-1	few	.	CSARVPGGYEQYF	TGCAGTGCTAGAGTCCCAGGGGGGTACGAGCAGTACTTC
13	TRBJ2-3	TRBV7-2	many	.	CASSLSGTDTQYF	TGTGCCAGCAGCTTATCGGGAACAGATACGCAGTATTTT
12	TRBJ2-3	TRBV29-1	.	.	CSVDEGKDTQYF	TGCAGCGTTGATGAGGGGAAAGATACGCAGTATTTT
11	TRBJ2-5	TRBV12-3/TRBV12-4	many	.	CASSREETQYF	TGTGCCAGCAGCCGCGAAGAGACCCAGTACTTC
14	TRBJ1-5	TRBV28	few	.	CAVGDPRVGQPQHF	TGTGCCGTCGGGGACCCCCGGGTGGGGCAGCCCCAGCATTTT
15	TRBJ2-3	TRBV12-3/TRBV12-4	.	TRBD2	CASSPGTSGTDTQYF	TGTGCCAGCAGTCCGGGGACTAGCGGCACAGATACGCAGTATTTT
15	TRBJ2-2	TRBV5-4	.	.	CASSEGGRGTGELFF	TGTGCCAGCAGCGAGGGTGGACGGGGCACCGGGGAGCTGTTTTTT
15	TRBJ1-2	TRBV20-1	.	.	CSADYFSGEFYGYTF	TGCAGTGCGGATTACTTTTCAGGGGAGTTCTATGGCTACACCTTC
15	TRBJ2-2	TRBV5-1	many	.	CASSFMVTNTGELFF	TGCGCCAGCAGCTTCATGGTGACAAACACCGGGGAGCTGTTTTTT
13	TRBJ2-7	TRBV20-1	.	TRBD1	CSAVTPGGYEQYF	TGCAGTGCTGTAACCCCAGGGGGTTACGAGCAGTACTTC
15	TRBJ1-1	TRBV7-2	many	TRBD1	CASRPPGQMNTEAFF	TGTGCCAGCAGGCCACCGGGACAGATGAACACTGAAGCTTTCTTT
13	TRBJ2-1	TRBV12-3/TRBV12-4	few	TRBD2	CASSLTSDNEQFF	TGTGCCAGCAGCCTTACTAGCGACAATGAGCAGTTCTTC
17	TRBJ1-5	TRBV7-2	many	.	CASSLAMGRGQGQPQHF	TGTGCCAGCAGCTTAGCAATGGGTAGGGGACAAGGTCAGCCCCAGCATTTT
16	TRBJ2-3	TRBV6-2/TRBV6-3	few	TRBD2	CASSSGLAEITDTQYF	TGTGCCAGCAGTTCTGGACTAGCGGAAATCACAGATACGCAGTATTTT
13	TRBJ1-1	TRBV6-2/TRBV6-3	.	.	CASSWGENTEAFF	TGTGCCAGCAGTTGGGGGGAGAACACTGAAGCTTTCTTT
11	TRBJ2-1	TRBV20-1	once	TRBD2	CSARGLAGRFF	TGCAGTGCTAGAGGTCTAGCGGGGAGGTTCTTC
14	TRBJ1-4	TRBV7-8	many	.	CASSLGNPEEKLFF	TGTGCCAGCAGCCTCGGAAACCCCGAGGAAAAACTGTTTTTT
14	TRBJ1-5	TRBV2	.	.	CASSERTANQPQHF	TGTGCCAGCAGTGAACGGACAGCCAATCAGCCCCAGCATTTT
14	TRBJ1-2	TRBV7-9	many	.	CASSPRGRTSMTAF	TGTGCCAGCAGCCCACGAGGTAGGACGTCTATGACCGCCTTC
13	TRBJ1-1	TRBV12-3/TRBV12-4	.	.	CASSNQGLTEAFF	TGTGCCAGCAGCAACCAGGGACTCACTGAAGCTTTCTTT
12	TRBJ1-5	TRBV7-2	many	.	CASAEGSQPQHF	TGTGCCAGCGCCGAGGGTTCGCAGCCCCAGCATTTT
14	TRBJ1-5	TRBV7-9	few	TRBD1	CASSPGQGSQPQHF	TGTGCCAGCAGCCCCGGACAGGGGAGTCAGCCCCAGCATTTT
14	TRBJ1-5	TRBV7-2	many	.	CASSFRGGHQPQHF	TGTGCCAGCAGTTTCCGGGGAGGGCATCAGCCCCAGCATTTT
14	TRBJ2-7	TRBV12-3/TRBV12-4	medium-sized	.	CASSFSLGEAEQYF	TGTGCCAGCAGTTTCTCACTAGGAGAAGCCGAGCAGTACTTC
16	TRBJ2-2	TRBV11-1	few	.	CASSLGKEANTGELFF	TGTGCCAGCAGCTTAGGAAAGGAAGCTAACACCGGGGAGCTGTTTTTT
15	TRBJ1-1	TRBV7-6	many	.	CASSPGVGTYTEAFF	TGTGCCAGCAGCCCAGGGGTGGGGACGTACACTGAAGCTTTCTTT
13	TRBJ1-1	TRBV6-5	many	.	CASSYRRNTEAFF	TGTGCCAGCAGTTATCGACGTAACACTGAAGCTTTCTTT
18	TRBJ2-1	TRBV4-1	.	.	CASSQELGLAAGRNEQFF	TGCGCCAGCAGCCAAGAATTGGGTCTCGCGGCAGGGCGGAATGAGCAGTTCTTC
17	TRBJ2-1	TRBV7-2	.	.	CASSIMGGQGSYNEQFF	TGTGCCAGCAGCATAATGGGGGGGCAAGGATCCTACAATGAGCAGTTCTTC
15	TRBJ2-2	TRBV7-2	many	TRBD2	CASSSSGINTGELFF	TGTGCCAGCAGCTCAAGCGGGATTAACACCGGGGAGCTGTTTTTT